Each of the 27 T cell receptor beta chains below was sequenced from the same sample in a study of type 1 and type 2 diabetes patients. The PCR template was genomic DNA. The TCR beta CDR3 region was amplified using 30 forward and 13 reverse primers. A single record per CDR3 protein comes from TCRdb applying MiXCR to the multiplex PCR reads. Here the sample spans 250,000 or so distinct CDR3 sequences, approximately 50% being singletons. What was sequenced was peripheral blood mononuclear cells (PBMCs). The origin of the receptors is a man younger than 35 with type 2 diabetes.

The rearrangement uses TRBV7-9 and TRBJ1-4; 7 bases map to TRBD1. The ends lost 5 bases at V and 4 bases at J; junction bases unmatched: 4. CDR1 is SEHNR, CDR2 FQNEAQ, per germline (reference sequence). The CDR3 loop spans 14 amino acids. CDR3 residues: CASSPDRINEKLFF. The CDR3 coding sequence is TGTGCCAGCAGCCCGGACAGGATTAATGAAAAACTGTTTTTT.

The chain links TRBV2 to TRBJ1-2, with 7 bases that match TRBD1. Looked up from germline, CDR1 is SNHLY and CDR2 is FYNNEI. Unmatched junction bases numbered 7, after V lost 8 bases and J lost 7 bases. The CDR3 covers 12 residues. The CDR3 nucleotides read TGTGCCAGCGGGGTAGGGGGCGGTGGCTACACCTTC. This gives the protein CASGVGGGGYTF. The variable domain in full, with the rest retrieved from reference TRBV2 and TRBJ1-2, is EPEVTQTPSHQVTQMGQEVILRCVPISNHLYFYWYRQILGQKVEFLVSFYNNEISEKSEIFDDQFSVERPDGSNFTLKIRSTKLEDSAMYFCASGVGGGGYTFGSGTRLTVV.

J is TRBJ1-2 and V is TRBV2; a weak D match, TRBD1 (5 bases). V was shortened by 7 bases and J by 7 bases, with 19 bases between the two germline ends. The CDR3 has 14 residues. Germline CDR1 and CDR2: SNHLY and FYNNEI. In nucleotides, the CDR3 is TGTGCCAGCACCCGGGCCCGGGGGGTTGGTGGCTACACCTTC. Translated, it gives CASTRARGVGGYTF.

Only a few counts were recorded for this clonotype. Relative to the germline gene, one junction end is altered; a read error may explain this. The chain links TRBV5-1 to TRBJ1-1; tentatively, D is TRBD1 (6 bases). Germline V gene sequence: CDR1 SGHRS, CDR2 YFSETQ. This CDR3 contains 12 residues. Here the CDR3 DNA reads TGTGCCAGCAACAGGGAGAACACTGAAGCTTTCTTT. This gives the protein CASNRENTEAFF. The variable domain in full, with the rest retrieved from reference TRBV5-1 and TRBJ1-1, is KAGVTQTPRYLIKTRGQQVTLSCSPISGHRSVSWYQQTPGQGLQFLFEYFSETQRNKGNFPGRFSGRQFSNSRSEMNVSTLELGDSALYLCASNRENTEAFFGQGTRLTVV.

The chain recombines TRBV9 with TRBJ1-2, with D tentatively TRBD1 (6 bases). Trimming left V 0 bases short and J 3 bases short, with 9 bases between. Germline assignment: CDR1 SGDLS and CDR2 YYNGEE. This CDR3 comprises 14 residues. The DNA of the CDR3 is TGTGCCAGCAGCGTAGACAGGGCGGACTATGGCTACACCTTC. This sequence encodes CASSVDRADYGYTF.

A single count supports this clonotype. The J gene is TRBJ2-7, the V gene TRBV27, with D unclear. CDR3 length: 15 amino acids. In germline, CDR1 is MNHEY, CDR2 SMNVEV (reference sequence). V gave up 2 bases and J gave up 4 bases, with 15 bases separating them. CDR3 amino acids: CASSLRFGNTYEQYF. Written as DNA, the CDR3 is TGTGCCAGCAGTTTAAGGTTTGGGAATACGTACGAGCAGTACTTC.

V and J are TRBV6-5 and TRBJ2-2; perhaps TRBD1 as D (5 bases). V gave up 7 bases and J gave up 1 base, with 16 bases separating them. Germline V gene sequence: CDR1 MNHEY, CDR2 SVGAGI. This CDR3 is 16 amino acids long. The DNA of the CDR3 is TGTGCCAGCACCCGAACGGACAAAGAGAACACCGGGGAGCTGTTTTTT. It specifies CASTRTDKENTGELFF.

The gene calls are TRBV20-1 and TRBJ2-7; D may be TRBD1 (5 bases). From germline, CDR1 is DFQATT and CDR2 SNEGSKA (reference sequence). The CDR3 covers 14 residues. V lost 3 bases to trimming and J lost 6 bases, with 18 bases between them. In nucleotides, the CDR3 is TGCAGTGCTAGTCGAGAACAGGTCTTGGGCGAGCAGTACTTC. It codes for CSASREQVLGEQYF.

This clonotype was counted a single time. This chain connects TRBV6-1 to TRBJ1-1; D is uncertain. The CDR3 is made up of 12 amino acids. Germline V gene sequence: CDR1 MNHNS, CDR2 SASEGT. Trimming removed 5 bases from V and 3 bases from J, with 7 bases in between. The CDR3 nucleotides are TGTGCCAGCAGTTACCTAGACACTGAAGCTTTCTTT. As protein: CASSYLDTEAFF.

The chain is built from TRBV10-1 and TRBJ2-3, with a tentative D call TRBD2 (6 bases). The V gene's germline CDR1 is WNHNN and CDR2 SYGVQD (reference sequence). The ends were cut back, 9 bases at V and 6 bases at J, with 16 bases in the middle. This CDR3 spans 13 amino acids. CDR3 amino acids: CARLDGGVDTQYF. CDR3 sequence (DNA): TGCGCCAGGCTGGACGGAGGGGTGGATACGCAGTATTTT.

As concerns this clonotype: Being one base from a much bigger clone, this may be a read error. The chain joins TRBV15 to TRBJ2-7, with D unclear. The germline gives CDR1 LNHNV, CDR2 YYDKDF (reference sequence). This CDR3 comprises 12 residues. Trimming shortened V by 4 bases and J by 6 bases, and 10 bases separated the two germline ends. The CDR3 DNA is TGTGCCACCAGCACCCGGTTGGGCGAGCAGTACTTC. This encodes CATSTRLGEQYF.

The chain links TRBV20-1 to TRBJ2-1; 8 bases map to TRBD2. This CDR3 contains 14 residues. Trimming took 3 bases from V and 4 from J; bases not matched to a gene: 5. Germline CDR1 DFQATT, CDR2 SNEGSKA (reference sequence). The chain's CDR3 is CSARSLAGYNEQFF. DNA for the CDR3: TGCAGTGCTAGGTCGCTAGCGGGTTACAATGAGCAGTTCTTC.

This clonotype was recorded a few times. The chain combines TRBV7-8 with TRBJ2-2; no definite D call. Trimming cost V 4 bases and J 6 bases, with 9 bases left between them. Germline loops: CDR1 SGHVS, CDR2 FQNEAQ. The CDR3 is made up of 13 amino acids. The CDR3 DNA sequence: TGTGCCAGCAGCTCTCACTCGGCCGGGGAGCTGTTTTTT. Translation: CASSSHSAGELFF.

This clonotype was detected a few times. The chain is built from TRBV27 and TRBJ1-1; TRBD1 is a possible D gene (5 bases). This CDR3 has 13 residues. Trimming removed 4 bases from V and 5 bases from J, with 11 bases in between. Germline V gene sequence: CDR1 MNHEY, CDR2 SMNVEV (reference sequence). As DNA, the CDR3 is TGTGCCAGCAGTTCAATGGGACGGACTGAAGCTTTCTTT. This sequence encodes CASSSMGRTEAFF.

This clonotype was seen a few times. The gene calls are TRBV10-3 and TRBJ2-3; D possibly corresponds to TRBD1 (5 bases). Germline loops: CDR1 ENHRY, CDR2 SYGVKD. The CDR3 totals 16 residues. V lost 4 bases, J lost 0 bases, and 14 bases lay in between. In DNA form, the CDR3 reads TGTGCCATCAGTGGGGGCAGGCTCACTAGCACAGATACGCAGTATTTT. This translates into CAISGGRLTSTDTQYF.

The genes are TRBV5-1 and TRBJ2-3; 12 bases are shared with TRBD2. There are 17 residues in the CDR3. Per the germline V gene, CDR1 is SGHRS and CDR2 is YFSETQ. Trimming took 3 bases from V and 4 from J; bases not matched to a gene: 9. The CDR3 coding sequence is TGCGCCAGCAGCTCGTCCCTAGCGGGAGGGCCACCAGATACGCAGTATTTT. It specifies CASSSSLAGGPPDTQYF. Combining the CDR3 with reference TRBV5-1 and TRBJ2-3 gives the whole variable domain KAGVTQTPRYLIKTRGQQVTLSCSPISGHRSVSWYQQTPGQGLQFLFEYFSETQRNKGNFPGRFSGRQFSNSRSEMNVSTLELGDSALYLCASSSSLAGGPPDTQYFGPGTRLTVL.

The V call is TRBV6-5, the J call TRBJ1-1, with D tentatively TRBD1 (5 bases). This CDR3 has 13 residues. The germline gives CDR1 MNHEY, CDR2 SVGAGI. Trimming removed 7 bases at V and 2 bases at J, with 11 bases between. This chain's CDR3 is CASTWDSNTEAFF. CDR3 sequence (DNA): TGTGCCAGCACCTGGGACTCAAACACTGAAGCTTTCTTT.

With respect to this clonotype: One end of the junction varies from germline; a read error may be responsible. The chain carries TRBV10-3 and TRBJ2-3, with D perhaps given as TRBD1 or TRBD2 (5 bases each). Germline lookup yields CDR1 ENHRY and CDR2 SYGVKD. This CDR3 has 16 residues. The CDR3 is CASSDSSRGDIDTQYF. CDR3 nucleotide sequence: TGTGCCAGCAGTGACTCGAGTAGGGGAGATATAGATACGCAGTATTTT.

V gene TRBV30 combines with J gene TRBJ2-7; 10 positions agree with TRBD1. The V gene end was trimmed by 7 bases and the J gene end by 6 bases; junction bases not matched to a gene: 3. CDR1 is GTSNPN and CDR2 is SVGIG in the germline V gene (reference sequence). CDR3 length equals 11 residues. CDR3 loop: CAFGQGVEQYF. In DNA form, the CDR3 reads TGTGCCTTTGGACAGGGGGTCGAGCAGTACTTC.

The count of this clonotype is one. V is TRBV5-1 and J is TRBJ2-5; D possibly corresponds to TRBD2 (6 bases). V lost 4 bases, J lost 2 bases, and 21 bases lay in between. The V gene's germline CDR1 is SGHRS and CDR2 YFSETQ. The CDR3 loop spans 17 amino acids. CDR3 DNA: TGCGCCAGCAGCCCCTCTTCGATGGGGACTTTGCAAGAGACCCAGTACTTC. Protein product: CASSPSSMGTLQETQYF.

The DNA for the CDR3 is TGCAGTGCTACGCAAAAGGTTGGGACAGACTTTGGACAGCCCCAGCATTTT. Encoded protein: CSATQKVGTDFGQPQHF. The chain joins TRBV20-1 to TRBJ1-5; 7 nucleotides match TRBD1. J was trimmed by 7 bases and V by 4 bases; bases with no gene match: 19. This CDR3 comprises 17 residues. Germline lookup yields CDR1 DFQATT and CDR2 SNEGSKA (reference sequence).

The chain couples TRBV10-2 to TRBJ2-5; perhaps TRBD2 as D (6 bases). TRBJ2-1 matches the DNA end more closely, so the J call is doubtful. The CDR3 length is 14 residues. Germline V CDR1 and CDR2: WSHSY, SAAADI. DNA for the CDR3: TGCGCCAGCAGTGAGTCGGGCGGGGCTTCTTCGCAGTTCTTC. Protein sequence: CASSESGGASSQFF.

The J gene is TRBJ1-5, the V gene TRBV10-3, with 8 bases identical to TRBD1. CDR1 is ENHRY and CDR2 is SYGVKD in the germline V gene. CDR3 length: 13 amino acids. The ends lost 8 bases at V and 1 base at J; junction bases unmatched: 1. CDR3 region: CAIGQGSNQPQHF. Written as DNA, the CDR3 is TGTGCCATCGGACAGGGAAGCAATCAGCCCCAGCATTTT.

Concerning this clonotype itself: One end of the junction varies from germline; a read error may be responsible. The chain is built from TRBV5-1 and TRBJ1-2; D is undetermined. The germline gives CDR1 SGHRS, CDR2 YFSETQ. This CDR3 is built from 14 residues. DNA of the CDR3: TGTGCCAGCAGCCTTATAGGTGGCAACTATGGCTACACCTTC. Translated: CASSLIGGNYGYTF.

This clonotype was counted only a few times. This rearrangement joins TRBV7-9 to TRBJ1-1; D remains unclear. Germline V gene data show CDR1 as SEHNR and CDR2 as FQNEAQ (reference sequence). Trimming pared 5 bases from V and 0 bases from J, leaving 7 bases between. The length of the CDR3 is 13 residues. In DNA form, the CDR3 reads TGTGCCAGCAGCCTTTTCATGAACACTGAAGCTTTCTTT. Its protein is CASSLFMNTEAFF.

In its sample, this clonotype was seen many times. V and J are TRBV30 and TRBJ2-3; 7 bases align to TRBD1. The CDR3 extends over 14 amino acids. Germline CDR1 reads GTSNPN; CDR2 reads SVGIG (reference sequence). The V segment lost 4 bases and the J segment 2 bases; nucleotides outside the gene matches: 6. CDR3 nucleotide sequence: TGTGCCTGGAATTCAGGGGGTAACACAGATACGCAGTATTTT. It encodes CAWNSGGNTDTQYF. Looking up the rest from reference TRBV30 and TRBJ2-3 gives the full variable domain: SQTIHQWPATLVQPVGSPLSLECTVEGTSNPNLYWYRQAAGRGLQLLFYSVGIGQISSEVPQNLSASRPQDRQFILSSKKLLLSDSGFYLCAWNSGGNTDTQYFGPGTRLTVL.

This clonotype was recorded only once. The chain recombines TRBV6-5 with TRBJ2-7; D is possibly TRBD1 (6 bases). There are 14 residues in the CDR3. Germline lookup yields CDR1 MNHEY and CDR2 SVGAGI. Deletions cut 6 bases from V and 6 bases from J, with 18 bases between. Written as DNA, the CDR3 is TGTGCCAGCAGGTCAACAGGGAACAGGGCCGAGCAGTACTTC. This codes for CASRSTGNRAEQYF.